This T cell receptor (beta chain) was sequenced in a study of blood T cell repertoires in COVID-19. Profiling relied on immunoSEQ multiplex PCR, and the TCRdb table lists in-frame clones only, not all of them. The sample comprises 150,000 to 200,000 clones, around 84% of which are singletons, and 2.5% to 3.5% rests with the top ten. J gave up 4 bases and V 4 bases, and 9 bases lay outside the gene matches. Germline V gene sequence: CDR1 MGHRA, CDR2 YSYEKL. The CDR3 has 15 amino acids. The source material was peripheral blood. The source of this sequence is a man in his forties or fifties with active or convalescent COVID-19. The chain employs TRBV4-1 and TRBJ1-1; the match to TRBD1 covers 7 bases. CDR3 DNA: TGCGCCAGCAGCCTCAGCAGGGGGGTGGGCACTGAAGCTTTCTTT. This sequence encodes CASSLSRGVGTEAFF.